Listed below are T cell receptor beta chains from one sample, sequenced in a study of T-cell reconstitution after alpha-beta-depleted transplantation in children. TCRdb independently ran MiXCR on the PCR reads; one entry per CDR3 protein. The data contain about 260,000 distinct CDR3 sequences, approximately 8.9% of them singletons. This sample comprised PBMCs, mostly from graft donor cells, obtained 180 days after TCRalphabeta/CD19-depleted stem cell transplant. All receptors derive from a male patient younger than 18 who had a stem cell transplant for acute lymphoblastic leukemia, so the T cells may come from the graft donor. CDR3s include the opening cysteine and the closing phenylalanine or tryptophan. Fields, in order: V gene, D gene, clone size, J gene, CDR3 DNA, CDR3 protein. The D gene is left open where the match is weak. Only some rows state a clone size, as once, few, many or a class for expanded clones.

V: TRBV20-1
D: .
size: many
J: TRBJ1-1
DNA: TGCAGTGCTAGAGGGGGTCGCGGCACTGAAGCTTTCTTT
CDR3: CSARGGRGTEAFF

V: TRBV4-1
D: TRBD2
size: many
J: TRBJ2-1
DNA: TGCGCCAGCAGCCAAACCGTAGCGGGACGCCCCAATGAGCAGTTCTTC
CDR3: CASSQTVAGRPNEQFF

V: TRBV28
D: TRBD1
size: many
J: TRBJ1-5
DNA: TGTGCCAGCAGGGGCAGGGGGGCTCAGCCCCAGCATTTT
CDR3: CASRGRGAQPQHF

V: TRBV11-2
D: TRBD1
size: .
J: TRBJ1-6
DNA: TGTGCCAGCAGCTGGGGAGGACAGGGGGACAATTCACCCCTCCACTTT
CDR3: CASSWGGQGDNSPLHF

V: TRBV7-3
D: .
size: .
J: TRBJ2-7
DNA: TGTGCCAGCAGCCCAAATGAAAGTCCTGCCTCCTACGAGCAGTACTTC
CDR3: CASSPNESPASYEQYF

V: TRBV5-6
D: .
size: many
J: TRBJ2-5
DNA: TGTGCCAGCAGCTCTGCTGCGGCCCAAGAGACCCAGTACTTC
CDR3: CASSSAAAQETQYF

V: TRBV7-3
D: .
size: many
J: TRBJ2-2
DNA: TGTGCCAGCAGCTTAACGGCTGGGAGAGGGGCCGGGGAGCTGTTTTTT
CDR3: CASSLTAGRGAGELFF

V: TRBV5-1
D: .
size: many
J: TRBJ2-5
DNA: TGCGCCAGCAGCTTGCCCGACACTCAAGAGACCCAGTACTTC
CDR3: CASSLPDTQETQYF

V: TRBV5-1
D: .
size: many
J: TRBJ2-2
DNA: TGCGCCAGCAGAGGACAGTACACCGGGGAGCTGTTTTTT
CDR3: CASRGQYTGELFF

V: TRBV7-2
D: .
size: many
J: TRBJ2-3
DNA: TGTGCCAGCAGCTTAGGGTCCTTCAGGAGCCGCACAGATACGCAGTATTTT
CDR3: CASSLGSFRSRTDTQYF

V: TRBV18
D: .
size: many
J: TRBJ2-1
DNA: TGTGCCAGCTCACCGAGGTGGACCTCCTACAATGAGCAGTTCTTC
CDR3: CASSPRWTSYNEQFF

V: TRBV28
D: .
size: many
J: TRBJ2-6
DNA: TGTGCCTGCAATGCTGGGGCCAACGTCCTGACTTTC
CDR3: CACNAGANVLTF

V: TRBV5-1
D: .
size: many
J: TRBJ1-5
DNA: TGCGCCAGCAAGGTTGGGGGATATAGCAATCAGCCCCAGCATTTT
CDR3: CASKVGGYSNQPQHF

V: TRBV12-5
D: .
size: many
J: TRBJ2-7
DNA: TGTGCTAGTGGTTTGGGTGGGGGCCCCTACGAGCAGTACTTC
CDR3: CASGLGGGPYEQYF

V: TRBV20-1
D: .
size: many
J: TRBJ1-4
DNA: TGCAGTGCTAGAGACCCCTGGGGACCTCATAATGAAAAACTGTTTTTT
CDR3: CSARDPWGPHNEKLFF

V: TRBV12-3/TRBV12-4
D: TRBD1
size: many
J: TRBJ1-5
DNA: TGTGCCAGCAGTTTAATTACAGGGGGAAAGAGCAATCAGCCCCAGCATTTT
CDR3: CASSLITGGKSNQPQHF

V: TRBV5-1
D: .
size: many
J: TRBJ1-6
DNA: TGCGCCAGCAGCAGGGACTATAATTCACCCCTCCACTTT
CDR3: CASSRDYNSPLHF

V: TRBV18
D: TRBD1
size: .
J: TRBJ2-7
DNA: TGTGCCAGCTCACCACCGGGGACAGCCCTCGGAGAGCAGTACTTC
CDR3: CASSPPGTALGEQYF

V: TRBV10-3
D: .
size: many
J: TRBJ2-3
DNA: TGTGCCATCAGTGAGAGTGGATTGGGAAGCACAGATACGCAGTATTTT
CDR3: CAISESGLGSTDTQYF

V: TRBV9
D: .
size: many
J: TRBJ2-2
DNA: TGTGCCAGCAACCCGGGACCCCACACCGGGGAGCTGTTTTTT
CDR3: CASNPGPHTGELFF

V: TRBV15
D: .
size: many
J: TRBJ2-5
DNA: TGTGCCACCAGCAGGAGTATTTCGGCAGAGACCCAGTACTTC
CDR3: CATSRSISAETQYF

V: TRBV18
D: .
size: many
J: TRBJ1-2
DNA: TGTGCCAGCTCACCGCCGACAGATGATTATGGCTACACCTTC
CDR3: CASSPPTDDYGYTF

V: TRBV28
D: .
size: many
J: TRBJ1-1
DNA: TGTGCCAGCAGTTTTTGGGGGAGTCCCATGAACACTGAAGCTTTCTTT
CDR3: CASSFWGSPMNTEAFF